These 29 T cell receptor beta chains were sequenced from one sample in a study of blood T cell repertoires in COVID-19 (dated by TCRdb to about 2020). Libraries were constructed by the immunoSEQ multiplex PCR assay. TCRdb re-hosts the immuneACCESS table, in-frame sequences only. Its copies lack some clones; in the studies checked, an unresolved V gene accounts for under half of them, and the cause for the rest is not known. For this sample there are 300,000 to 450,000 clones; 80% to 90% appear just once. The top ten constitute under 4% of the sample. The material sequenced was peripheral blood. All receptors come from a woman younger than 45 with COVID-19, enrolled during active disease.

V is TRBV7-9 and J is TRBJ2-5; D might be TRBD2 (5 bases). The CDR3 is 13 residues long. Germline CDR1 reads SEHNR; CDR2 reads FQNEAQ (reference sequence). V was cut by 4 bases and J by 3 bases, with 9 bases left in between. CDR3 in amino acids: CASSSRGKETQYF. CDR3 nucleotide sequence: TGTGCCAGCAGCTCTAGAGGGAAAGAGACCCAGTACTTC.

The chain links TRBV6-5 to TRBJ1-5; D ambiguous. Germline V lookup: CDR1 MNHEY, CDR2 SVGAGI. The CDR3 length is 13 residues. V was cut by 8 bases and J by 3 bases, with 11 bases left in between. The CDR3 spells CASGSQYNQPQHF. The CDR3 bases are TGTGCCAGCGGATCACAGTACAATCAGCCCCAGCATTTT.

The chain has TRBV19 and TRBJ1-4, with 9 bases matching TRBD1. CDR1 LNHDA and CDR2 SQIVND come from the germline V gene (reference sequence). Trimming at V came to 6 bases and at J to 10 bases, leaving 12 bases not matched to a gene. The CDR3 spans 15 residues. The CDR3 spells CASSLAGTGRRKLFF. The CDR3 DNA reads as TGTGCCAGTAGCCTAGCCGGGACAGGGAGACGAAAACTGTTTTTT.

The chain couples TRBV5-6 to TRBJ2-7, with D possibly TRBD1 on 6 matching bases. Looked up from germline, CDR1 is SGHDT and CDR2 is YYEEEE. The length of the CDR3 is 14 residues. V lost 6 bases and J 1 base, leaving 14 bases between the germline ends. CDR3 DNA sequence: TGTGCCAGCAACCCAACCCAGGGGTCCTACGAGCAGTACTTC. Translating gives CASNPTQGSYEQYF.

The CDR3 loop is CAISDPGGSEKLFF. As DNA, the CDR3 is TGTGCCATCAGTGATCCAGGGGGTAGTGAAAAACTGTTTTTT. This chain uses TRBV10-3 with TRBJ1-4; TRBD1 matches 7 bases. This CDR3 region has 14 residues. After removal of 3 bases from V and 7 bases from J, the junction contained 5 bases not matched to a gene. Germline V gene lookup returns CDR1 ENHRY and CDR2 SYGVKD.

The CDR3 sequence is CASSSASVGLAPRSYEQYV. Written as DNA, the CDR3 is TGTGCCAGCAGCAGCGCCAGTGTCGGACTAGCTCCAAGGTCCTACGAGCAGTACGTC. The chain employs TRBV21-1 and TRBJ2-7; TRBD2 is the table's D call and was not checked against the DNA. TRBV21-1 is shown as a pseudogene. The CDR3 has 19 amino acids.

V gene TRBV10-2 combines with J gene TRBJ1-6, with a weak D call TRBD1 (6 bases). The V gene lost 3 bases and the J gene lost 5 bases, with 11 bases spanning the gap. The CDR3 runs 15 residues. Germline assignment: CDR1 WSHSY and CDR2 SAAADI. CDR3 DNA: TGCGCCAGCAGTGACAGGGGCAAAAATAATTCACCCCTCCACTTT. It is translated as CASSDRGKNNSPLHF.

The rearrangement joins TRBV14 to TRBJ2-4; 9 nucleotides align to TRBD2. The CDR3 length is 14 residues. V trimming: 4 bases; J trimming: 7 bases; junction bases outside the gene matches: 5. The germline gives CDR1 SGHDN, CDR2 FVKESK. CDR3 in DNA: TGTGCCAGCAGCCCTAGCGGGATGGGGAACATTCAGTACTTC. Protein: CASSPSGMGNIQYF.

Here the CDR3 DNA reads TGTGCCCGGGGAAAACAGGGGCAATACAATGAGCAGTTCTTC. Translating gives CARGKQGQYNEQFF. The J gene is TRBJ2-1, the V gene TRBV2, with TRBD1 identical over 7 bases. The germline CDR1 and CDR2 sequences are SNHLY and FYNNEI. V lost 11 bases and J lost 4; bases outside the gene matches: 11. CDR3 size: 14 residues.

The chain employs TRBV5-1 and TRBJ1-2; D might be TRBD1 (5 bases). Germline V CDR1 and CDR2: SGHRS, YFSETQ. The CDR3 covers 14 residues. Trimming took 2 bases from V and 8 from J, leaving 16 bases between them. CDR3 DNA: TGCGCCAGCAGCTTTTTGGTGACCGGGGGGGGCTACACCTTC. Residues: CASSFLVTGGGYTF.

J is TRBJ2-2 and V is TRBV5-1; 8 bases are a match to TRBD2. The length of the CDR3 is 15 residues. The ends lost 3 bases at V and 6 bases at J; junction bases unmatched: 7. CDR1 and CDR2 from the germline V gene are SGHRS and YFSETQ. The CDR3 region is CASSSGGPRSGELFF. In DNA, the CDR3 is TGCGCCAGCAGCTCGGGGGGGCCGCGGTCCGGGGAGCTGTTTTTT.

CDR3 coding DNA: TGTGCCAGCAGCTTAATCTCGGGGGGGAGCACAGATACGCAGTATTTT. It specifies CASSLISGGSTDTQYF. The rearrangement links TRBV3-1 (or the pseudogene TRBV3-2) to TRBJ2-3; 8 bases agree with TRBD2. Trimming removed 5 bases from V and 0 bases from J; junction bases left unmatched: 7. The CDR3 consists of 16 residues. The germline V gene encodes CDR1 LGHDT and CDR2 YNNKEL (reference sequence).

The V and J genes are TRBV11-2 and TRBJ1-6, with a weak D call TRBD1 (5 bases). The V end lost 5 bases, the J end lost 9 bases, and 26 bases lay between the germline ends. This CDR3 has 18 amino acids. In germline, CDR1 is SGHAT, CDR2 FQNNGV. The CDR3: CASSRRQGRGGVSSPLHF. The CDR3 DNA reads TGTGCCAGCAGCCGCAGGCAGGGCCGGGGGGGTGTGAGTTCACCCCTCCACTTT.

The CDR3 is CASSSLAGGRNEQFF. CDR3 in DNA: TGTGCCAGCAGCTCCTTAGCGGGAGGGAGGAATGAGCAGTTCTTC. This chain joins TRBV7-2 and TRBJ2-1; TRBD2 agrees at 11 bases. With 4 bases clipped from V and 7 bases from J, the junction kept 6 bases outside the gene matches. Germline lookup yields CDR1 SGHTA and CDR2 FQGNSA. This CDR3 is 15 amino acids long.

CDR3 amino acids: CASSPSTDTQYF. In DNA form, the CDR3 reads TGTGCCAGCAGCCCGAGCACAGATACGCAGTATTTT. V is TRBV11-2 and J is TRBJ2-3, with D unclear. V shed 5 bases and J shed 0 bases, with 3 bases lying between them. The germline V gene encodes CDR1 SGHAT and CDR2 FQNNGV. There are 12 residues in the CDR3. Variable domain in full (rest from reference TRBV11-2 and TRBJ2-3): EAGVAQSPRYKIIEKRQSVAFWCNPISGHATLYWYQQILGQGPKLLIQFQNNGVVDDSQLPKDRFSAERLKGVDSTLKIQPAKLEDSAVYLCASSPSTDTQYFGPGTRLTVL.

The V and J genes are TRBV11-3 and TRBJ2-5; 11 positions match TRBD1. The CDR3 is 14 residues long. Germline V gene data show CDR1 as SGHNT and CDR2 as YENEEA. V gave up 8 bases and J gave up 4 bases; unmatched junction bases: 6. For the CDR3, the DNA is TGTGCCAGCGGTTTAGGGACAGGGGGAGAGACCCAGTACTTC. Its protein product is CASGLGTGGETQYF.

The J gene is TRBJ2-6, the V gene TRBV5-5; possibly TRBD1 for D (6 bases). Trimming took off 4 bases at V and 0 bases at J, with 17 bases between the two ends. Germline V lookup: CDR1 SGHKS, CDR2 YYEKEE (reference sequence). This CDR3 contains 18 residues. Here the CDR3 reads CASSPWDKGTSGANVLTF. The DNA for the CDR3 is TGTGCCAGCAGCCCTTGGGACAAAGGGACCTCTGGGGCCAACGTCCTGACTTTC.

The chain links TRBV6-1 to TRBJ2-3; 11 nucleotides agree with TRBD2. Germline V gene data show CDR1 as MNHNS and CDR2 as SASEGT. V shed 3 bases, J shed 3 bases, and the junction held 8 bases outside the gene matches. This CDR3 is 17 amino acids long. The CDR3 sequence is CASSEEVAGGPTDTQYF. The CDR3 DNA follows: TGTGCCAGCAGTGAGGAGGTAGCGGGGGGGCCAACAGATACGCAGTATTTT.

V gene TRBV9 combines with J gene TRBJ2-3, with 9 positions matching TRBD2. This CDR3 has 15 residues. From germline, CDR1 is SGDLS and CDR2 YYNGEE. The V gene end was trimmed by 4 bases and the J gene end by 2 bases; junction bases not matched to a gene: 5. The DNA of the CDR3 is TGTGCCAGCAGCAAAGCGGGGGGATCCACAGATACGCAGTATTTT. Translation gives CASSKAGGSTDTQYF.

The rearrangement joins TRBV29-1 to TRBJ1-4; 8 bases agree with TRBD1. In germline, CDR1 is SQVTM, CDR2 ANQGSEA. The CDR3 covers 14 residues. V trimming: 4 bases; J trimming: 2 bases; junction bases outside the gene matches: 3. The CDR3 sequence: CSVGRTGTNEKLFF. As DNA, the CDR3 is TGCAGCGTTGGACGGACAGGGACTAATGAAAAACTGTTTTTT.

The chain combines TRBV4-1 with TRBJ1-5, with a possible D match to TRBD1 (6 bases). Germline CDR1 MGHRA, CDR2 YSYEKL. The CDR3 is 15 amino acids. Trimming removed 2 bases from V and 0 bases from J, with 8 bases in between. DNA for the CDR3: TGCGCCAGCAGCCAAAGGGGACATAGCAATCAGCCCCAGCATTTT. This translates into CASSQRGHSNQPQHF.

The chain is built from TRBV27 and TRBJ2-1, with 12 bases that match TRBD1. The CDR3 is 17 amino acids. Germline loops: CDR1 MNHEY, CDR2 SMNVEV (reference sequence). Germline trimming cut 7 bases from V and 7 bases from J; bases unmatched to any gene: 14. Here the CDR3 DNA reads TGTGCCAGCACCAAAACCCCGGGACAGGGGGCGAGGAATGAGCAGTTCTTC. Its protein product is CASTKTPGQGARNEQFF.

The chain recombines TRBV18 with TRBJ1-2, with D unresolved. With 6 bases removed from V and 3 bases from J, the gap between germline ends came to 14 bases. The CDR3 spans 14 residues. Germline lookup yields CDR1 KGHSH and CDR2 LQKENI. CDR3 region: CASSPSGDHYGYTF. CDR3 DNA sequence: TGTGCCAGCTCTCCAAGCGGGGATCACTATGGCTACACCTTC.

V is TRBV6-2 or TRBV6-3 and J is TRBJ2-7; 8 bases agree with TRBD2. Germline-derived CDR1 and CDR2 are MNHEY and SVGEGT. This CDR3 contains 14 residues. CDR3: CASGYSGTTYEQYV. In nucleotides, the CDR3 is TGTGCCAGCGGTTATAGCGGGACCACCTACGAGCAGTACGTC.

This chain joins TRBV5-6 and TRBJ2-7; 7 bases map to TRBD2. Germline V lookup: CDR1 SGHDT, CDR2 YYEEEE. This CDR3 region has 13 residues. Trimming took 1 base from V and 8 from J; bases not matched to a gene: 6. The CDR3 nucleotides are TGTGCCAGCAGCTTGCCTAGCGGTTCGCAGCAGTACGTC. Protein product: CASSLPSGSQQYV.

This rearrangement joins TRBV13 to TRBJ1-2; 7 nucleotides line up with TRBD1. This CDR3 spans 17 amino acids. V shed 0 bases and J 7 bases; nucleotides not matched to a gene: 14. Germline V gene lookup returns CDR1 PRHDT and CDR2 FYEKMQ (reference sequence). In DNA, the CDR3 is TGTGCCAGCAGCTTAGGCCTCAGGGGGGCAGGTTTCGGTGGCTACACCTTC. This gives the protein CASSLGLRGAGFGGYTF.

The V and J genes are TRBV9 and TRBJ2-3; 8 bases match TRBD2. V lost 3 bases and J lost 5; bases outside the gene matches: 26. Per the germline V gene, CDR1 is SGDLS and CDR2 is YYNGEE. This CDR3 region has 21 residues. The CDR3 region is CASSGIREGLAGVGSLDTQYF. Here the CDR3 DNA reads TGTGCCAGCAGCGGGATCCGGGAAGGGCTAGCGGGTGTCGGTTCATTAGATACGCAGTATTTT.

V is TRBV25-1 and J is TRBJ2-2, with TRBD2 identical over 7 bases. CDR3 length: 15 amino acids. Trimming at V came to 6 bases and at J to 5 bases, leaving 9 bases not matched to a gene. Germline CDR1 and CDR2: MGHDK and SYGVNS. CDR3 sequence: CASSQAGIPTGELFF. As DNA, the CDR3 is TGTGCCAGCAGCCAAGCGGGGATACCGACCGGGGAGCTGTTTTTT.

CDR3 coding DNA: TGTGCCAGCAGCTTACGTTCGGGGGGGTATAGCACAGATACGCAGTATTTT. This sequence encodes CASSLRSGGYSTDTQYF. The rearrangement joins TRBV7-2 to TRBJ2-3; 8 nucleotides agree with TRBD2. CDR1 is SGHTA, CDR2 FQGNSA, per germline. With V trimmed by 2 bases and J by 0 bases, 7 bases remained unmatched. The CDR3 has 17 residues.